These T cell receptor beta chains were read from a single sample in a study of T cells in Graves' hyperthyroidism and ophthalmopathy. TCRdb passed the multiplex PCR reads through MiXCR, listing each CDR3 protein once. The sample contains approximately 610,000 distinct CDR3 sequences, over 15% of which appear only once. Sequenced material: blood. The receptors shown here come from a young woman with Graves' hyperthyroidism. Both conserved end residues are part of each CDR3. D genes are given only for firm matches. Clone size appears in some rows only: once, few, many, or a class for an expanded clone.

TGTGCCAGCAGCTTCCGACAGGGGTTCCCCAATGAGCAGTTCTTC | CASSFRQGFPNEQFF | TRBJ2-1 | TRBV7-8 | many | TRBD1
TGTGCCAGCAGTCCCTGGGAGGGAGGCGAAAACATTCAGTACTTC | CASSPWEGGENIQYF | TRBJ2-4 | TRBV27 | NA | TRBD2
TGTGCTAGTGGTTTGGTACTGGGGCAGAATAATTCACCCCTCCACTTT | CASGLVLGQNNSPLHF | TRBJ1-6 | TRBV12-5 | once | NA
TGTGCCAGCAGCCCCGGGGCGGCGGGTAATTCACCCCTCCACTTT | CASSPGAAGNSPLHF | TRBJ1-6 | TRBV3-1 | many | NA
TGTGCCAGCAGCTTGGACAGGGGCCTAAATGTTGGGCAGTTCTTC | CASSLDRGLNVGQFF | TRBJ2-1 | TRBV7-2 | many | TRBD1
TGTGCCATCTCGGTTGGCAGGCCGAACACCGGGGAGCTGTTTTTT | CAISVGRPNTGELFF | TRBJ2-2 | TRBV10-3 | NA | NA
TGTGCCAGCAGTCCCACTAGCGGGGGGCGGGAGACCCAGTACTTC | CASSPTSGGRETQYF | TRBJ2-5 | TRBV6-1 | many | TRBD2
TGTGCCAGCAGACTTCGGGGACAGATTTTCTTT | CASRLRGQIFF | TRBJ1-1 | TRBV12-3/TRBV12-4 | NA | TRBD1
TGTGCCAGCAGCTCAAATCCCACAGATACGCAGTATTTT | CASSSNPTDTQYF | TRBJ2-3 | TRBV7-6 | NA | NA
TGCGCCAGCAGCCAAGTAGGTAGCGGAGGGGGTGCGGATACGCAGTATTTT | CASSQVGSGGGADTQYF | TRBJ2-3 | TRBV4-3 | many | NA
TGTGCCAGCAGCGTAGGAGCGGGGGCCTACAATGAGCAGTTCTTC | CASSVGAGAYNEQFF | TRBJ2-1 | TRBV9 | many | TRBD2
TGTGCCAGCAGCTTAGTTCCAGCGGGGAGCTCGTACAATGAGCAGTTCTTC | CASSLVPAGSSYNEQFF | TRBJ2-1 | TRBV7-8 | many | TRBD2
TGTGCCAGCAGCCCTTACATCGCCGAAAAACTGTTTTTT | CASSPYIAEKLFF | TRBJ1-4 | TRBV7-2 | many | NA
TGTGCCAGCAGCTCTAGTCCGGGACAGGGGGCGACTAGCACAGATACGCAGTATTTT | CASSSSPGQGATSTDTQYF | TRBJ2-3 | TRBV11-2 | many | TRBD1
TGTGCCAGCAGCCTAGACCGCCGTGAGGCCGGGGCCACTGAAGCTTTCTTT | CASSLDRREAGATEAFF | TRBJ1-1 | TRBV7-9 | NA | NA
TGTGCCATCAGTGAGGGACAGGGAAATCTGTACGAGCAGTACTTC | CAISEGQGNLYEQYF | TRBJ2-7 | TRBV10-3 | few | TRBD1
TGTGCCTGTCGGGACGGTGAGAATGAAAAACTGTTTTTT | CACRDGENEKLFF | TRBJ1-4 | TRBV2 | NA | NA
TGTGCCAGCAGCCCGGACAGGCGGAACGGACAAGAGACCCAGTACTTC | CASSPDRRNGQETQYF | TRBJ2-5 | TRBV7-2 | few | TRBD1
TGTGCCAGCAGGCACTACAGGGAGAGGGCTTATGGCTACACCTTC | CASRHYRERAYGYTF | TRBJ1-2 | TRBV6-1 | NA | NA
TGTGCCAGCAGTGCAGGACAGAGGAACACTGAAGCTTTCTTT | CASSAGQRNTEAFF | TRBJ1-1 | TRBV12-3/TRBV12-4 | many | NA
TGTGCCAGCAGCTTAGGTAGCGGGAGGCCGGACGAGCAGTACTTC | CASSLGSGRPDEQYF | TRBJ2-7 | TRBV7-2 | NA | TRBD2
TGTGCCAGCAGCCTCGCCGGTGTGACAGGGTTCGAGCAGTACTTC | CASSLAGVTGFEQYF | TRBJ2-7 | TRBV7-8 | few | TRBD1
TGCAGTGCGATCTCGGTGGGAGGGGAGTTCGGAAGCTCCTACAATGAGCAGTTCTTC | CSAISVGGEFGSSYNEQFF | TRBJ2-1 | TRBV20-1 | NA | TRBD2
TGTGCCAGCAGCGTGACGTCAGATGGCTACACCTTC | CASSVTSDGYTF | TRBJ1-2 | TRBV9 | many | NA
TGTGCCAGCAGTGAAGCATTCGGTAAACGTTCACCCCTCCACTTT | CASSEAFGKRSPLHF | TRBJ1-6 | TRBV6-1 | many | NA
TGCAGTGCTAGAGATCCGAGGAGCAATCAGCCCCAGCATTTT | CSARDPRSNQPQHF | TRBJ1-5 | TRBV20-1 | few | NA
TGCAGTGCCTCTTTACGGGCGACTAATGAAAAACTGTTTTTT | CSASLRATNEKLFF | TRBJ1-4 | TRBV20-1 | few | NA
TGTGCCAGCAGCCCCGGCGCTTGGCCGAATCAGCCCCAGCATTTT | CASSPGAWPNQPQHF | TRBJ1-5 | TRBV3-1 | NA | NA
TGTGCCAGCTCACCACAGGGGGAGAACACTGAAGCTTTCTTT | CASSPQGENTEAFF | TRBJ1-1 | TRBV18 | many | NA
TGTGCTAGTGGTTTAGGGGTCTCTAACTATGGCTACACCTTC | CASGLGVSNYGYTF | TRBJ1-2 | TRBV12-5 | few | NA
TGTGCCACCAGCAGAGATCGGGTAGCGGGAGTTACAGATACGCAGTATTTT | CATSRDRVAGVTDTQYF | TRBJ2-3 | TRBV15 | many | TRBD2
TGTGCCAGCAGCCCCGAGGAAAAACTGTTTTTT | CASSPEEKLFF | TRBJ1-4 | TRBV6-1 | NA | NA
TGTGCCAGCAGCGAAGGACCTTCTGTGGGGGATGAGCAGTTCTTC | CASSEGPSVGDEQFF | TRBJ2-1 | TRBV7-7 | NA | NA
TGTGCCAGCAGCTTACCTCGGACAGGATCTAACTATGGCTACACCTTC | CASSLPRTGSNYGYTF | TRBJ1-2 | TRBV7-9 | many | TRBD1
TGCGCCAGCACAGAAATGGGGAGTGGCTACACCTTC | CASTEMGSGYTF | TRBJ1-2 | TRBV10-2 | NA | NA